This entry features one T cell receptor beta chain sequence. Its antigen is as yet unknown. This record belongs to a study of T cell responses to AZD1222 COVID-19 vaccine. Overall study results and limits: At 160-218 and 743-854, vaccine-associated CD4 TCRs were dominant, and they spanned spike. Unmutated variant regions are reportedly the target of nearly half of TCRs that are spike-specific.

Produced via immunoSEQ multiplex PCR; TCRdb's table is partial and in-frame only. Among tens of thousands of clones listed, approximately 79% were seen once. The CDR3 runs to 13 residues. Unmatched junction bases numbered 8, after V lost 7 bases and J lost 8 bases. The TCR comes from an adult in good health. This chain joins TRBV12-3 or TRBV12-4 and TRBJ1-2; 9 bases map to TRBD1. The material was peripheral blood, obtained on day 0 of MenACWY control vaccination. CDR3 loop: CASKLDRGLGYTF. The CDR3 DNA reads TGTGCCAGCAAACTGGACAGGGGTCTGGGCTACACCTTC.